What follows is one T cell receptor beta chain and its context. Antigen specificity is unknown. The sample is drawn from a study of cytomegalovirus exposure and HLA in healthy donors. The PCR had 60 Vbeta and 13 Jbeta primers. Using immunoSEQ multiplex PCR, the repertoire was profiled, and TCRdb retains in-frame clones only, with some absent. Among around 190,000 clones, over 75% were seen once, and the ten largest hold about 0.5%. Unrecorded immune exposure was likely among donors, who were nominally healthy when sampled. Overall study results and limits: Prior analysis indicated that the majority of TCR beta V segments exhibited productivity approximately 90% or approximately 30% of the time. Researchers reported in a later analysis that a missense DCLRE1C variant was tied to TCR beta V- and J-gene trimming.

What was sequenced was PBMCs. The sequence was collected from a woman in her forties or fifties in good health and CMV-seronegative.

CDR3 loop: CASSVGGGGTEAFF. CDR3 DNA: TGTGCCAGCAGCGTGGGGGGGGGAGGCACTGAAGCTTTCTTT. The rearrangement links TRBV6-1 to TRBJ1-1, with a weak D call TRBD1 (5 bases). This CDR3 has 14 residues. V lost 6 bases and J 4 bases, leaving 15 bases between the germline ends. Germline V gene lookup returns CDR1 MNHNS and CDR2 SASEGT.